The subject of this entry is one TCR beta chain. The target antigen is unknown. Repertoires were generated with immunoSEQ multiplex PCR, while TCRdb's copy carries only in-frame clones and drops some. The table lists fewer than 150,000 clones, 88% of them singletons. The data were taken from a study of cytomegalovirus exposure and HLA in healthy donors. The study's findings and limits: Subsequent analysis found a tendency for first-cohort TCR clusters to co-occur within the 120 or so validation repertoires.

Sample: PBMCs. The TCR comes from a woman aged 18-29 years in good health and CMV-seropositive.

CDR3 amino acids: CASSLLQGQTNIQYF. The CDR3 DNA sequence: TGTGCCAGCAGTTTGCTCCAGGGCCAGACAAACATTCAGTACTTC. The V and J genes are TRBV28 and TRBJ2-4; the D gene is possibly TRBD1 (5 bases). The CDR3 covers 15 residues. The germline V gene encodes CDR1 MDHEN and CDR2 SYDVKM. The V gene lost 3 bases and the J gene lost 6 bases, with 15 bases spanning the gap.